The 4 T cell receptor beta chains in this list originate from one sample, sequenced in a study of shared clonotypes between healthy human individuals. Sequencing was performed with immunoSEQ multiplex PCR; in TCRdb, only in-frame clones are kept and a portion is missing. The sample shows fewer than 1 million clones, 96% of them seen only once. Only CD45RO-negative cells positively selected for CCR7 counted as naive CD8 cells, so terminally differentiated effector memory CD45RA+ cells were excluded. Sequencing input: naive CD8+ T cells sorted from blood. Every receptor here comes from a young man in good health.

Regarding this clone: The same CDR3 is also encoded by other DNA sequences in this sample. The chain couples TRBV9 to TRBJ2-5, with a weak D call TRBD1 (6 bases). Germline V gene lookup returns CDR1 SGDLS and CDR2 YYNGEE. Trimming removed 2 bases at V and 0 bases at J, with 8 bases between. The CDR3 extends over 14 amino acids. CDR3 sequence reads: CASSVDSYQETQYF. The CDR3 DNA is TGTGCCAGCAGCGTGGACAGTTACCAAGAGACCCAGTACTTC.

This rearrangement joins TRBV27 to TRBJ1-5; D remains unclear. V was trimmed by 4 bases and J by 8 bases, leaving 15 bases between them. CDR1 is MNHEY, CDR2 SMNVEV, per germline (reference sequence). CDR3 size: 14 residues. CDR3 sequence reads: CASSYSPRTKPQHF. As DNA, the CDR3 is TGTGCCAGCAGTTACAGTCCCAGGACCAAGCCCCAGCATTTT.

V gene TRBV5-4 combines with J gene TRBJ2-1, with D possibly TRBD1 on 5 matching bases. Germline V gene data show CDR1 as SGHNT and CDR2 as YYREEE (reference sequence). V dropped 1 base and J dropped 6 bases, with 11 bases sitting between them. This CDR3 contains 14 residues. The CDR3 coding sequence is TGTGCCAGCAGCTTGCAGGGTGGGATCAATGAGCAGTTCTTC. It is translated as CASSLQGGINEQFF.

J is TRBJ2-3 and V is TRBV4-1; D is ambiguous. V shed 1 base and J shed 0 bases, with 8 bases lying between them. This CDR3 spans 15 amino acids. Germline loops: CDR1 MGHRA, CDR2 YSYEKL. The DNA of the CDR3 is TGCGCCAGCAGCCAAGTTCCCCGCAGCACAGATACGCAGTATTTT. The encoded protein is CASSQVPRSTDTQYF.